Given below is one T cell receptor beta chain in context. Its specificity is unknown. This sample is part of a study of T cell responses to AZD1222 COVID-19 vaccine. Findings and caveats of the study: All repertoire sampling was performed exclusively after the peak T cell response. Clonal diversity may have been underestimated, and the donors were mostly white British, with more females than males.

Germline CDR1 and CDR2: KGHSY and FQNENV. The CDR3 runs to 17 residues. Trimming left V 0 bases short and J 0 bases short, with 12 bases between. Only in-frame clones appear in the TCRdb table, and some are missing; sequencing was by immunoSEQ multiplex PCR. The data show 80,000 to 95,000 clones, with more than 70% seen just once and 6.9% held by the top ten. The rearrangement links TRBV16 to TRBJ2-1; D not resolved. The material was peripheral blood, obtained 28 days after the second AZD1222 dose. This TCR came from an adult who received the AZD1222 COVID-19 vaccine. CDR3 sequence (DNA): TGTGCCAGCAGCCAATCGGCCCTAACCAGCTCCTACAATGAGCAGTTCTTC. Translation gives CASSQSALTSSYNEQFF. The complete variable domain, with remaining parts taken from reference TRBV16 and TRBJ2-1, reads GEEVAQTPKHLVRGEGQKAKLYCAPIKGHSYVFWYQQVLKNEFKFLISFQNENVFDETGMPKERFSAKCLPNSPCSLEIQATKLEDSAVYFCASSQSALTSSYNEQFFGPGTRLTVL.